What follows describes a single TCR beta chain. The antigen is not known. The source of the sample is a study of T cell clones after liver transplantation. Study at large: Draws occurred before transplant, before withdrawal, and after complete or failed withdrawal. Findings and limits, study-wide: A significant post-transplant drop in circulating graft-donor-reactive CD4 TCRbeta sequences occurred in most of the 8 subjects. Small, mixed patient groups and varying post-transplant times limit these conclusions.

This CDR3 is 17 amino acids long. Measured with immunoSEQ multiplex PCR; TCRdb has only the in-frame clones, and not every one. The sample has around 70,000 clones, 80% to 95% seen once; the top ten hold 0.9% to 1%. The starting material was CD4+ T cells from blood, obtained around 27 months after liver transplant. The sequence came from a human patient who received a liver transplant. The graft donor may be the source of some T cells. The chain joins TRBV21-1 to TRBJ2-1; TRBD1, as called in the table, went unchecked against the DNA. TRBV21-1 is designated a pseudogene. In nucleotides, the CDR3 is TGTGCCAGCAGCCTTCGTTCACAGGGGGCAACCTACAATGAGCAGTTCTTC. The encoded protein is CASSLRSQGATYNEQFF.